This note documents a single T cell receptor (beta chain) sequence. This sample was included in a study of OX40 agonist ivuxolimab in advanced cancers. Study-wide context: Hepatocellular carcinoma, melanoma, renal cell or head and neck cancer occurred in dose-escalation patients. One hepatocellular carcinoma and a couple of cutaneous melanoma patients partially responded.

After removal of 0 bases from V and 6 bases from J, the junction contained 1 base not matched to a gene. CDR1 SGHRS and CDR2 YFSETQ come from the germline V gene. The CDR3 extends over 15 amino acids. Clones were read by immunoSEQ multiplex PCR, and TCRdb kept only the in-frame ones, dropping some. The table lists around 72,000 clones, approximately 92% of them singletons. The origin of this receptor is an adult with an advanced solid tumor such as melanoma, head and neck, liver or kidney cancer. This chain joins TRBV5-1 and TRBJ2-2; TRBD1 matches at 11 bases. Sequencing used CD4+ or CD8+ T cells sorted from blood, obtained in a trial of the OX40 agonist ivuxolimab. Here the CDR3 DNA reads TGCGCCAGCAGCTTGGAGGGACAGGGGGCCGGGGAGCTGTTTTTT. It codes for CASSLEGQGAGELFF.